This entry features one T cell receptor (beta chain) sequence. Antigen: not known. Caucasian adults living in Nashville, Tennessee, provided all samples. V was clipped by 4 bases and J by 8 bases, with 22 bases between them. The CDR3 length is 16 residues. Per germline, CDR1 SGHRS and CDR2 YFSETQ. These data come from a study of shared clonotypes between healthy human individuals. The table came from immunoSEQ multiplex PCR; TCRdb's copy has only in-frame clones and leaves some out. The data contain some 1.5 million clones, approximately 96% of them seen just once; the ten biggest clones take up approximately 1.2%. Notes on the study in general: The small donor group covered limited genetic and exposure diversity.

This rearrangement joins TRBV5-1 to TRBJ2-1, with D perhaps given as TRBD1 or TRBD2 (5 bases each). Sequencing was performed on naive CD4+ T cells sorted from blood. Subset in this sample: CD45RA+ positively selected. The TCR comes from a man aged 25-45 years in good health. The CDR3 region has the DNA TGCGCCAGCAGCGGGCCAAAAGCGGCCAGGGACGATGAGCAGTTCTTC. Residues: CASSGPKAARDDEQFF.